This T cell receptor (beta chain) was sequenced for a study of blood T cell repertoires in COVID-19 (dated by TCRdb to about 2020). With respect to the entire study: Samples from collaborators originated in the United States, Italy and Spain and spanned both the acute and convalescent phases of COVID-19. The prospective study material was composed of cDNA or gDNA derived from T cells, B-cell-depleted T cells, or PBMCs. Subjects who had been exposed to COVID-19, were actively infected with it, or had recovered from it provided the deeply sampled blood TCRbeta repertoires that made up the dataset. The repertoires were released in a freely available public database meant as a resource for research on the immune response to SARS-CoV-2. Samples were obtained from the ongoing ImmuneRACE study (first 160 participants) and from 1,254 subjects provided by 6 global collaborators. The sample metadata nearly always contained a de-identified subject ID, COVID-19 status, age in years and sex. Where HLA class I and class II types were available, the types were taken from metadata supplied by the sample provider, not from assay-based typing. Broader findings and caveats from the paper: Clinical and demographic metadata were provided uncurated, with the amount varying by source and participant.

From cysteine to phenylalanine, the CDR3 is 17 amino acids long. Of the read, only the CDR3 DNA is kept; its 51 bases are in frame from base 1. V ends up 8 bases short and J 3 bases short, with an unmatched junction base count of 11. Looking up the germline V gene (reference sequence) yields CDR1 MNHEY and CDR2 SMNVEV. As concerns this clone: No antigen is known for it. No clone much larger than this one lies a single base away; base qualities are absent.

TCRbeta CDR3 regions were amplified from genomic DNA using the immunoSEQ Assay, a bias-controlled multiplex PCR. Per the authors' processing: Within the assay, amplification of reference gene primers was used to estimate how many nucleated cells each sample contained. Sequence reads were collapsed and filtered to measure the absolute abundance of every unique TCRbeta CDR3 rearrangement. For each sample, productive Simpson clonality was calculated as the square root of Simpson's diversity index across productive rearrangements. This immuneACCESS table, as held by TCRdb, lists in-frame sequences with V and J called but not all clones. Of the missing ones, under half trace to an unresolved V gene in checked studies; the others have no known cause. Clone size and V and J calls were adopted from that table, with D and trimming inferred from the DNA. Counted in this sample were roughly 370,000 clones; approximately 87% of them appeared once. The ten largest clones represent about a tenth of the sample.

Participants in the prospective study were enrolled through a virtual design, were aged about 18 to 90 years, and lived in fewer than 30 United States geographic areas. Cohort assignment in the prospective study relied on participant-reported clinical history from a screening survey and a study questionnaire. Recovered participants in ImmuneRACE Cohort 3 were defined by two consecutive negative NP/OP PCR tests, clearance by a healthcare professional, or resolution of symptoms. In the prospective study, mobile phlebotomists collected whole blood, serum and a nasopharyngeal or oropharyngeal swab from each participant. Over an approximately 2-month period, participants in the prospective study had the option of providing additional blood draws and questionnaires. Blood samples from the prospective study were shipped frozen or at room temperature prior to DNA extraction.

The clonotype was recovered from a woman in her forties or fifties who had recovered from COVID-19. Sequencing used PBMCs or T cells enriched from blood (not recorded which). Here the chain combines TRBV27 and TRBJ2-2; 11 bases in between match TRBD2. The DNA reads TGTGCCAGCGGAATACTCCTAGCGGGGGGTGACACCGGGGAGCTGTTTTTT. Translated, it reads CASGILLAGGDTGELFF.